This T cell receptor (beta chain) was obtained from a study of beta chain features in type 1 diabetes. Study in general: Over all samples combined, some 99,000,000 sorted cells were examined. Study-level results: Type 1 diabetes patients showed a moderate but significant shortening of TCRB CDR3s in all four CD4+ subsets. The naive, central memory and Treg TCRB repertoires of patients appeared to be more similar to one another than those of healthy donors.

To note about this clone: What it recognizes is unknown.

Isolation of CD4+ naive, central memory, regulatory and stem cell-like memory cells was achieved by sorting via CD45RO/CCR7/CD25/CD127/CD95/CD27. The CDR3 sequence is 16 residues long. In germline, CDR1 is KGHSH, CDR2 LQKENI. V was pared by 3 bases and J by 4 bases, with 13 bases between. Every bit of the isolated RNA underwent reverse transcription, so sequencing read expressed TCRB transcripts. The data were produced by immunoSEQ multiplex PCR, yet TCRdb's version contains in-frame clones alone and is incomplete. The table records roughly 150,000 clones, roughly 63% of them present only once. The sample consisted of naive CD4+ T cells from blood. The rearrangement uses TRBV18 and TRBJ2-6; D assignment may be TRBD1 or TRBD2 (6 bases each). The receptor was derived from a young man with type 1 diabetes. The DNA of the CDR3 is TGTGCCAGCTCACCTTTAGGGGGGACCGGGGCCAACGTCCTGACTTTC. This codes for CASSPLGGTGANVLTF.